Sequencing of this T cell receptor (beta chain) was carried out in a study of cytomegalovirus exposure and HLA in healthy donors. Findings and caveats of the study: The authors reported that TCR beta sequences could predict HLA-A and HLA-B alleles. These predictions were accurate for most subjects in the first cohort. Later on, an analysis tied about 17,000 TCR beta sequences to HLA alleles at 0.05 false discovery rate. It was confirmed in vitro that a few of the CMV-associated chains were specific for CMV antigens. Most CMV-associated TCR beta chains appeared HLA-restricted in a later analysis.

The V gene end was trimmed by 6 bases and the J gene end by 0 bases; junction bases not matched to a gene: 5. The V gene's germline CDR1 is MNHNS and CDR2 SASEGT. The CDR3 covers 14 residues. This PCR relied on a set of 60 Vbeta primers and 13 Jbeta primers. The table came from immunoSEQ multiplex PCR; TCRdb's copy has only in-frame clones and leaves some out. The sample contains about 200,000 clones, 86% of which appear only once. As regards this clone: Its antigen is unknown.

What was sequenced was PBMCs. This rearrangement joins TRBV6-1 to TRBJ2-7, with 7 bases fitting TRBD1. The receptor's source is a woman aged 25 to 39 in good health and CMV-seronegative. CDR3 in amino acids: CASSRDRNSYEQYF. Written as DNA, the CDR3 is TGTGCCAGCAGCCGGGACAGAAACTCCTACGAGCAGTACTTC.